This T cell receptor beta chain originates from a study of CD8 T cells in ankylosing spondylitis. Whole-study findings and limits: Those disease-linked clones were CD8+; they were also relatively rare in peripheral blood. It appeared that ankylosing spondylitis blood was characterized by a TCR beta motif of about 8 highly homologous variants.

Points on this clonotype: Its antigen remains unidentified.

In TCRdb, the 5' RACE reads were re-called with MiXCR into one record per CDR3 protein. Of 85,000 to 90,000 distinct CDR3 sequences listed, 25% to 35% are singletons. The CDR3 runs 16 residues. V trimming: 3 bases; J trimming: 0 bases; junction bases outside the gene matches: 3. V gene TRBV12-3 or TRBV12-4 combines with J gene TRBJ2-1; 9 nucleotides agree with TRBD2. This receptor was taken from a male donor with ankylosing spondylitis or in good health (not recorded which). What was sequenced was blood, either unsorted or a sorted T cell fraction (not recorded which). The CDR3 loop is CASSLSTSGSYNEQFF. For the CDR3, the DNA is TGTGCCAGCAGTTTGTCGACTAGCGGCTCCTACAATGAGCAGTTCTTC.